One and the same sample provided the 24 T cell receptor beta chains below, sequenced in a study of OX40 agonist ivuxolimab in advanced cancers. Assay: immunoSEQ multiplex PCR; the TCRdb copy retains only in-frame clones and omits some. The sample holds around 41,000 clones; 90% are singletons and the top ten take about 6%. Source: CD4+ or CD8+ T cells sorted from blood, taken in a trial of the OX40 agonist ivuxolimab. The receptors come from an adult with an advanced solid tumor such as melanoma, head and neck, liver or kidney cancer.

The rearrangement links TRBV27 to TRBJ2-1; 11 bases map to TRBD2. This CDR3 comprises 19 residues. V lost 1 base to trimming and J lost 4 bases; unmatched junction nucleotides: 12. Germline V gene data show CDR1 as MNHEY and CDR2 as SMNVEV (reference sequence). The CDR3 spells CASSLFGVAGGPEYNEQFF. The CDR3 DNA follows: TGTGCCAGCAGTTTATTTGGGGTAGCGGGAGGGCCGGAGTACAATGAGCAGTTCTTC.

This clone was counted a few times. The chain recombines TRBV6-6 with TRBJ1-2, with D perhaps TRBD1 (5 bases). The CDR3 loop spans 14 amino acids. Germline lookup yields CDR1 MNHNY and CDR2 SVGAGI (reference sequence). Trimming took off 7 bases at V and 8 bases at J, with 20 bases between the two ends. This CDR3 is CASTRRLGPRGYTF. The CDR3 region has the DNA TGTGCCAGCACTAGACGGTTGGGGCCGAGGGGCTACACCTTC.

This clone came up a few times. The CDR3 region is CASSGQGTYEQYF. The DNA of the CDR3 is TGCGCCAGCAGCGGACAGGGGACCTACGAGCAGTACTTC. The rearrangement uses TRBV10-1 and TRBJ2-7, with 9 bases fitting TRBD1. The CDR3 is made up of 13 amino acids. The J segment lost 2 bases and the V segment lost 6 bases, leaving 2 bases of the junction unmatched. Per the germline V gene, CDR1 is WNHNN and CDR2 is SYGVQD (reference sequence).

The CDR3 region has the DNA TGTGCCACCGATCGGGGACTAGCGGGAAACAATGAGCAGTTCTTC. Residues: CATDRGLAGNNEQFF. The chain employs TRBV14 and TRBJ2-1; 13 bases agree with TRBD2. With 10 bases clipped from V and 5 bases from J, the junction kept 8 bases outside the gene matches. The CDR3 totals 15 residues. Germline values: CDR1 SGHDN, CDR2 FVKESK. Combining the CDR3 with reference TRBV14 and TRBJ2-1 gives the whole variable domain EAGVTQFPSHSVIEKGQTVTLRCDPISGHDNLYWYRRVMGKEIKFLLHFVKESKQDESGMPNNRFLAERTGGTYSTLKVQPAELEDSGVYFCATDRGLAGNNEQFFGPGTRLTVL.

Written as DNA, the CDR3 is TGTGCCAGCAGCTTTACAGGCGCTGAAGCTTTCTTT. Translation gives CASSFTGAEAFF. This sequence joins TRBV5-5 and TRBJ1-1; perhaps TRBD1 as D (5 bases). Germline CDR1 reads SGHKS; CDR2 reads YYEKEE (reference sequence). The CDR3 covers 12 residues. The V and J ends lost 2 bases and 6 bases respectively, with 8 bases between them.

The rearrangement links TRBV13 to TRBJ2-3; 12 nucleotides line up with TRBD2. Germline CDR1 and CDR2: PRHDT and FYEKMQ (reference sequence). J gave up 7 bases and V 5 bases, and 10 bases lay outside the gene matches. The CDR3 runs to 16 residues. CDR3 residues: CASSPWTSGVDNTQYF. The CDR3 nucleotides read TGTGCCAGCAGCCCTTGGACTAGCGGGGTAGATAATACGCAGTATTTT. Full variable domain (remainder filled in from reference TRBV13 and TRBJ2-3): AAGVIQSPRHLIKEKRETATLKCYPIPRHDTVYWYQQGPGQDPQFLISFYEKMQSDKGSIPDRFSAQQFSDYHSELNMSSLELGDSALYFCASSPWTSGVDNTQYFGPGTRLTVL.

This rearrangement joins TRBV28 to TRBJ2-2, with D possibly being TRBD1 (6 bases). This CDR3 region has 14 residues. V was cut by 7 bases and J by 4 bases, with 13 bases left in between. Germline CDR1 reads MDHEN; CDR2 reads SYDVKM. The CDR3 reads CASTRQAITGELFF. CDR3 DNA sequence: TGTGCCAGCACTCGACAGGCTATCACCGGGGAGCTGTTTTTT. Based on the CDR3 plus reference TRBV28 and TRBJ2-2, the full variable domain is DVKVTQSSRYLVKRTGEKVFLECVQDMDHENMFWYRQDPGLGLRLIYFSYDVKMKEKGDIPEGYSVSREKKERFSLILESASTNQTSMYLCASTRQAITGELFFGEGSRLTVL.

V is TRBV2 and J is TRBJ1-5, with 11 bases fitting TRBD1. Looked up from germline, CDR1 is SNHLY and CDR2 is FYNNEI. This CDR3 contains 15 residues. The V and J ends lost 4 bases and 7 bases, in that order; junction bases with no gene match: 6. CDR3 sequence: CASSGTGGGGQPQHF. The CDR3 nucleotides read TGTGCCAGCAGTGGGACAGGGGGCGGGGGGCAGCCCCAGCATTTT. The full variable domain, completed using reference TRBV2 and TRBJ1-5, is EPEVTQTPSHQVTQMGQEVILRCVPISNHLYFYWYRQILGQKVEFLVSFYNNEISEKSEIFDDQFSVERPDGSNFTLKIRSTKLEDSAMYFCASSGTGGGGQPQHFGDGTRLSIL.

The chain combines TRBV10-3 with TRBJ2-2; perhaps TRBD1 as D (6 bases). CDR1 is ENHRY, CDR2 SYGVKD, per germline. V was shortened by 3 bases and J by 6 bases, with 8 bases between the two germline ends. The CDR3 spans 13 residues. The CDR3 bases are TGTGCCATCAGTGACAGGGGTCCCGGGGAGCTGTTTTTT. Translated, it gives CAISDRGPGELFF.

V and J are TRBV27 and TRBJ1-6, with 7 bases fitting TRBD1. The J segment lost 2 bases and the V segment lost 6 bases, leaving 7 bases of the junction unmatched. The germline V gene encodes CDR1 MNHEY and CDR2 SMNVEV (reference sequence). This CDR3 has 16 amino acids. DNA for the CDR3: TGTGCCAGCAGGCTATTAGGGACAGCCTATAATTCACCCCTCCACTTT. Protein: CASRLLGTAYNSPLHF.

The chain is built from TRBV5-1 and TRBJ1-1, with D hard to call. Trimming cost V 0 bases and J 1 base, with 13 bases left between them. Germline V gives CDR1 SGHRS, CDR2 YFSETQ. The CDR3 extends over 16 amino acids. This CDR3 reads CASSLGLPGPNTEAFF. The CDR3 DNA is TGCGCCAGCAGCTTGGGCCTCCCAGGCCCGAACACTGAAGCTTTCTTT.

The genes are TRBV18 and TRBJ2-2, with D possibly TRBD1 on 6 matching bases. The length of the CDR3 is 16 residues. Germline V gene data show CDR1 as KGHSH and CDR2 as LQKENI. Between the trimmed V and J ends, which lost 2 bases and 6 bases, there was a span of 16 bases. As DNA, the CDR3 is TGTGCCAGCTCACCAGGAACAGGGATTGGATCCGGGGAGCTGTTTTTT. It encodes CASSPGTGIGSGELFF.

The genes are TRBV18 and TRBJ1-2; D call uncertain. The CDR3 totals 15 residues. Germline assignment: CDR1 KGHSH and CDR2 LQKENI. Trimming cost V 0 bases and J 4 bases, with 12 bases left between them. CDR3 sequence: CASSPPLTSSYGYTF. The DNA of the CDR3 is TGTGCCAGCTCACCACCGTTGACAAGCAGCTATGGCTACACCTTC.

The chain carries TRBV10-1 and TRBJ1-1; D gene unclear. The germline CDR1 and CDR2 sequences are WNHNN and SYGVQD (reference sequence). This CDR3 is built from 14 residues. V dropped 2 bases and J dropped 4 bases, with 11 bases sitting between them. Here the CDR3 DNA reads TGCGCCAGCAGTGAGCGGAGGGTAGCCACTGAAGCTTTCTTT. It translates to CASSERRVATEAFF.

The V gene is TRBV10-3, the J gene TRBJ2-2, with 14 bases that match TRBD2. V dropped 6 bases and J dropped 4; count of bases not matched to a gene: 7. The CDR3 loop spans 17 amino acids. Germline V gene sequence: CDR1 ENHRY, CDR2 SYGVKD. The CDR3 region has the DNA TGTGCCATCAGCGGGACTAGCGGGAGCTCTAGCACCGGGGAGCTGTTTTTT. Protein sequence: CAISGTSGSSSTGELFF.

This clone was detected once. CDR3 sequence (DNA): TGTGCCAGCAGCGTGGGGACGCAGGCCTACGAGCAGTACTTC. As protein: CASSVGTQAYEQYF. J is TRBJ2-7 and V is TRBV9; the D call may be TRBD1 or TRBD2 (5 bases each). With 2 bases removed from V and 2 bases from J, the gap between germline ends came to 11 bases. The CDR3 runs 14 residues. The germline V gene encodes CDR1 SGDLS and CDR2 YYNGEE.

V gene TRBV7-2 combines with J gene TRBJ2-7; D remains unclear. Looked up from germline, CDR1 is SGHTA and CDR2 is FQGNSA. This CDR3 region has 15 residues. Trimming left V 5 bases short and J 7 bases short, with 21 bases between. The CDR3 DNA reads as TGTGCCAGCAGCAGAAGCTCCGGGCTCCCCTCTGAGCAGTACTTC. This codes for CASSRSSGLPSEQYF.

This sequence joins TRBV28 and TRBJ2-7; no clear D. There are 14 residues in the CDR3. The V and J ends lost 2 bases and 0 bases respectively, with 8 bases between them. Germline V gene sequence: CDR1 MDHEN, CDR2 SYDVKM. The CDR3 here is CASSLVARSYEQYF. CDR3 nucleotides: TGTGCCAGCAGTTTAGTGGCCCGCTCCTACGAGCAGTACTTC.

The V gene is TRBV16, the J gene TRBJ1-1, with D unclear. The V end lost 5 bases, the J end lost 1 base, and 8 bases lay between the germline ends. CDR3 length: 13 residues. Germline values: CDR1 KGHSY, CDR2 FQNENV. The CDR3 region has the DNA TGTGCCAGCAGCTCATCAGGGAACACTGAAGCTTTCTTT. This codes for CASSSSGNTEAFF.

For the CDR3, the DNA is TGTGCCAGCAGTTTAAGAGGACTAGCGGGAGGGCGGTCAGATACGCAGTATTTT. This codes for CASSLRGLAGGRSDTQYF. The chain combines TRBV28 with TRBJ2-3; TRBD2 matches at 15 bases. Germline V gene lookup returns CDR1 MDHEN and CDR2 SYDVKM. After removal of 2 bases from V and 4 bases from J, the junction contained 7 bases not matched to a gene. The CDR3 extends over 18 amino acids.

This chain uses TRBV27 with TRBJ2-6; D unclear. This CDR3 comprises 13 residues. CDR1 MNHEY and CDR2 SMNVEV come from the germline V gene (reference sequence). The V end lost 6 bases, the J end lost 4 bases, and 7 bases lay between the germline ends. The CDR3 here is CASRPAGANVLTF. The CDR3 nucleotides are TGTGCCAGCAGGCCCGCCGGGGCCAACGTCCTGACTTTC.

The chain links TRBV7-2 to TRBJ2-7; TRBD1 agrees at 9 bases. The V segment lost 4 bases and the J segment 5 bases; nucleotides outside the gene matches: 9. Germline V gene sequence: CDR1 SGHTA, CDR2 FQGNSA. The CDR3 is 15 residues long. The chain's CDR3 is CASSSLPGTGNEQYF. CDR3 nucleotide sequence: TGTGCCAGCAGCTCTTTACCCGGGACAGGGAACGAGCAGTACTTC.

CDR3 sequence reads: CASSRQGNQPQHF. The CDR3, as DNA: TGTGCCAGCAGTCGGCAGGGTAATCAGCCCCAGCATTTT. This chain links TRBV6-5 with TRBJ1-5, with D maybe TRBD1 (5 bases). The CDR3 is made up of 13 amino acids. Germline V gene lookup returns CDR1 MNHEY and CDR2 SVGAGI. Trimming shortened V by 5 bases and J by 4 bases, and 9 bases separated the two germline ends.

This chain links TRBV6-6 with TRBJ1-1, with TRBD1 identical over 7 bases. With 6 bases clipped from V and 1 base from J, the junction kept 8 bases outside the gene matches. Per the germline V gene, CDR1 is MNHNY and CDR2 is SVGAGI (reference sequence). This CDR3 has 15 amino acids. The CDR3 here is CASRPYRGKNTEAFF. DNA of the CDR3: TGTGCCAGCAGACCTTACAGGGGCAAGAACACTGAAGCTTTCTTT.